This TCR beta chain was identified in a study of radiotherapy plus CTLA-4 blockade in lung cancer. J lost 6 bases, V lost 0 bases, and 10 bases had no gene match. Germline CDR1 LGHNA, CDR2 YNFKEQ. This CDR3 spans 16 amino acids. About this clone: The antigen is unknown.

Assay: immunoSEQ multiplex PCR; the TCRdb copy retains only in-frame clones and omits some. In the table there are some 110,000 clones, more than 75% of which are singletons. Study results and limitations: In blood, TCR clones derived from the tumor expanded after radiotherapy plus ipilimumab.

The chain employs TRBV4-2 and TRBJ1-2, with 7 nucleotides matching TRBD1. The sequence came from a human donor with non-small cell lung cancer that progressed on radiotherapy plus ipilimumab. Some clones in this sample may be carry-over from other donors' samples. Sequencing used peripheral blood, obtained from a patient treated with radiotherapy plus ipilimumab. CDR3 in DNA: TGTGCCAGCAGCCAAGATCTGAGACAGGGAAGGCATGGCTACACCTTC. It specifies CASSQDLRQGRHGYTF.